This T cell receptor beta chain is drawn from a study of T cells in women clearing cervical HPV infection. About the research overall: Women with histologically confirmed HPV16-related CIN3 or worse, 2 with invasive cancer, served as cases.

TCRdb keeps only in-frame clones here, not all; method: immunoSEQ multiplex PCR. This listing includes tens of thousands of clones. Germline CDR1 and CDR2: SEHNR and FQNEAQ (reference sequence). Trimming cost V 6 bases and J 6 bases; bases outside gene matches: 9. The CDR3 spans 15 residues. With regard to this clone: From the germline J gene comes the end of the CDR3, since the read stops 3 residues before it.

The chain joins TRBV7-9 to TRBJ2-1; TRBD2 matches at 9 bases. Sample: blood buffy coat. The sequence came from a woman between 18 and 70 years old with a cervical HPV16 infection that either progressed to CIN3+ or cleared (not recorded which). CDR3 sequence: CASRPPGLASNEQFF. Partial CDR3 DNA: TGTGCCAGCAGGCCCCCGGGACTAGCCTCCAATGAG.